The 18 T cell receptor beta chains below come from one sample, sequenced in a study of blood T cells in healthy people across ages. A J-beta primer mix and a sample-barcoded 5' primer were used in a second PCR of about 6 to 12 cycles. Using its own MiXCR run on the 5' RACE reads, TCRdb lists one record per CDR3 protein. In the table there are nearly 1 million distinct CDR3 sequences, around 54% of which are singletons. The sequenced sample was blood. Receptors were obtained from a woman aged 60-75 years in good health.

The rearrangement links TRBV30 to TRBJ1-2; tentatively, D is TRBD1 (5 bases). The CDR3 contains 13 residues. Trimming pared 1 base from V and 5 bases from J, leaving 11 bases between. CDR1 GTSNPN and CDR2 SVGIG come from the germline V gene (reference sequence). The CDR3 sequence is CAWSGQQEYGYTF. The CDR3 DNA follows: TGTGCCTGGAGTGGGCAACAGGAGTATGGCTACACCTTC.

The rearrangement uses TRBV7-9 and TRBJ2-7; 7 positions agree with TRBD1. Per germline, CDR1 SEHNR and CDR2 FQNEAQ (reference sequence). The trim removed 5 bases at V and 2 bases at J, leaving 6 bases unmatched. The CDR3 is 14 residues long. The chain's CDR3 is CASSIGTATYEQYF. In DNA form, the CDR3 reads TGTGCCAGCAGCATCGGGACAGCCACCTACGAGCAGTACTTC.

The chain uses TRBV6-2 or TRBV6-3 and TRBJ2-3; D is undetermined. The CDR3 has 12 residues. CDR1 and CDR2 from the germline V gene are MNHEY and SVGEGT. The V gene lost 4 bases and the J gene lost 9 bases, with 11 bases spanning the gap. CDR3 DNA sequence: TGTGCCAGCAGTTCGATGGCCAGCACGCAGTATTTT. Its protein is CASSSMASTQYF.

The chain is built from TRBV28 and TRBJ2-3; 8 nucleotides match TRBD2. The CDR3 has 15 amino acids. Losses at the gene ends were 5 bases for V and 0 bases for J; bases not matched to a gene: 4. The V gene's germline CDR1 is MDHEN and CDR2 SYDVKM. CDR3 sequence: CASSAAGASTDTQYF. Written as DNA, the CDR3 is TGTGCCAGCAGTGCAGCGGGGGCTAGCACAGATACGCAGTATTTT.

In this sample, this clonotype turned up many times. The gene calls are TRBV6-6 and TRBJ2-1; D is ambiguous. The CDR3 covers 13 residues. Germline V gives CDR1 MNHNY, CDR2 SVGAGI (reference sequence). Trimming shortened V by 2 bases and J by 3 bases, and 5 bases separated the two germline ends. In nucleotides, the CDR3 is TGTGCCAGCAGTTACGACATCTACAATGAGCAGTTCTTC. This translates into CASSYDIYNEQFF.

This chain uses TRBV3-1 with TRBJ1-6; unclear D gene. CDR1 is LGHDT, CDR2 YNNKEL, per germline (reference sequence). Trimming removed 0 bases from V and 9 bases from J, with 18 bases in between. This CDR3 is built from 17 residues. The CDR3 is CASSQDGGEGNSSPLHF. CDR3 coding DNA: TGTGCCAGCAGCCAAGATGGTGGGGAAGGGAACAGTTCACCCCTCCACTTT.

The V gene is TRBV7-9, the J gene TRBJ2-3; TRBD1 aligns across 10 bases. J was trimmed by 4 bases and V by 5 bases; bases with no gene match: 18. The CDR3 spans 19 residues. CDR1 is SEHNR and CDR2 is FQNEAQ in the germline V gene (reference sequence). For the CDR3, the DNA is TGTGCCAGCAGCCGAGCACGGACGTGGACAGGGGGAATCGCAGATACGCAGTATTTT. It is translated as CASSRARTWTGGIADTQYF.

This clonotype was counted only a few times. V gene TRBV4-1 combines with J gene TRBJ1-6; D possibly corresponds to TRBD1 (6 bases). Germline V gives CDR1 MGHRA, CDR2 YSYEKL. The CDR3 length is 16 residues. Trimming took 0 bases from V and 3 from J, leaving 9 bases between them. The CDR3 loop is CASSQEPGHYNSPLHF. The CDR3 DNA follows: TGCGCCAGCAGCCAAGAACCGGGACACTATAATTCACCCCTCCACTTT.

This clonotype was observed a handful of times. The chain carries TRBV27 and TRBJ1-2, with D perhaps TRBD1 (6 bases). Germline CDR1 is MNHEY and CDR2 is SMNVEV (reference sequence). The V gene lost 9 bases and the J gene lost 6 bases, with 11 bases spanning the gap. The CDR3 totals 11 residues. The CDR3 spells CASGQFHGYTF. The CDR3 nucleotides read TGTGCCAGTGGACAGTTTCATGGCTACACCTTC.

J is TRBJ2-7 and V is TRBV4-3, with TRBD1 matching over 10 bases. Germline V gene lookup returns CDR1 LGHNA and CDR2 YSLEER. The trim removed 4 bases at V and 5 bases at J, leaving 8 bases unmatched. The CDR3 has 15 amino acids. CDR3 amino acids: CASSPFLDRGDEQYF. For the CDR3, the DNA is TGCGCCAGCAGCCCTTTTTTGGACAGGGGGGACGAGCAGTACTTC.

V gene TRBV19 combines with J gene TRBJ1-4; D is unresolved. The CDR3 extends over 11 amino acids. V was trimmed by 8 bases and J by 0 bases, leaving 1 base between them. Per germline, CDR1 LNHDA and CDR2 SQIVND (reference sequence). CDR3 region: CASATNEKLFF. CDR3 nucleotide sequence: TGTGCCAGTGCAACTAATGAAAAACTGTTTTTT.

This clonotype was seen a handful of times. This rearrangement joins TRBV6-5 to TRBJ1-4; TRBD1 is a possible D gene (6 bases). V lost 0 bases, J lost 3 bases, and 14 bases lay in between. The CDR3 contains 17 residues. Germline CDR1 is MNHEY and CDR2 is SVGAGI. The CDR3 sequence: CASSYSGGRAANEKLFF. CDR3 coding DNA: TGTGCCAGCAGTTACTCCGGGGGGCGTGCGGCTAATGAAAAACTGTTTTTT.

The chain uses TRBV20-1 and TRBJ2-1, with 8 bases aligning to TRBD2. This CDR3 spans 14 amino acids. The ends lost 4 bases at V and 9 bases at J; junction bases unmatched: 11. Per the germline V gene, CDR1 is DFQATT and CDR2 is SNEGSKA (reference sequence). The CDR3 is CSAKYPSGLGEQFF. CDR3 nucleotide sequence: TGCAGTGCTAAGTACCCTAGCGGGTTGGGTGAGCAGTTCTTC.

The chain is built from TRBV28 and TRBJ1-2; D perhaps matches TRBD1 (6 bases). With 1 base removed from V and 4 bases from J, the gap between germline ends came to 13 bases. Germline V CDR1 and CDR2: MDHEN, SYDVKM. This CDR3 comprises 15 residues. The CDR3 nucleotides are TGTGCCAGCAGTTTATACCGACAGGACCCCTATGGCTACACCTTC. It yields the protein CASSLYRQDPYGYTF.

This clonotype has just a few counts. The rearrangement links TRBV7-9 to TRBJ2-6, with D uncertain. Trimming stripped 2 bases from V and 2 bases from J, with 13 bases between. This CDR3 has 17 amino acids. From germline, CDR1 is SEHNR and CDR2 FQNEAQ (reference sequence). Here the CDR3 DNA reads TGTGCCAGCAGCTTAAGTAGCAGTCAGGCTGGGGCCAACGTCCTGACTTTC. Its translation is CASSLSSSQAGANVLTF.

The rearrangement links TRBV6-2 or TRBV6-3 to TRBJ2-1, with 7 bases lining up with TRBD1. Looked up from germline, CDR1 is MNHEY and CDR2 is SVGEGT. V shed 6 bases and J 9 bases; nucleotides not matched to a gene: 5. The CDR3 is 12 amino acids. The CDR3 loop is CASSLGTAEQFF. The CDR3 nucleotides read TGTGCCAGCAGCCTGGGGACAGCTGAGCAGTTCTTC.

The chain is built from TRBV25-1 and TRBJ2-7; tentatively, D is TRBD1 (5 bases). The CDR3 runs to 14 residues. V was cut by 2 bases and J by 3 bases, with 11 bases left in between. The germline V gene encodes CDR1 MGHDK and CDR2 SYGVNS. CDR3 sequence: CASSETGRVYEQYF. CDR3 sequence (DNA): TGTGCCAGCAGTGAAACAGGACGGGTCTACGAGCAGTACTTC.

This clonotype was observed a few times. V gene TRBV7-3 combines with J gene TRBJ2-3; 8 bases fit TRBD1. The CDR3 is 15 residues long. The germline CDR1 and CDR2 sequences are SGHTA and FQGTGA. Trimming took 1 base from V and 2 from J; bases not matched to a gene: 2. CDR3 amino acids: CASSLRDRYTDTQYF. CDR3 in DNA: TGTGCCAGCAGCTTAAGGGACAGGTACACAGATACGCAGTATTTT.